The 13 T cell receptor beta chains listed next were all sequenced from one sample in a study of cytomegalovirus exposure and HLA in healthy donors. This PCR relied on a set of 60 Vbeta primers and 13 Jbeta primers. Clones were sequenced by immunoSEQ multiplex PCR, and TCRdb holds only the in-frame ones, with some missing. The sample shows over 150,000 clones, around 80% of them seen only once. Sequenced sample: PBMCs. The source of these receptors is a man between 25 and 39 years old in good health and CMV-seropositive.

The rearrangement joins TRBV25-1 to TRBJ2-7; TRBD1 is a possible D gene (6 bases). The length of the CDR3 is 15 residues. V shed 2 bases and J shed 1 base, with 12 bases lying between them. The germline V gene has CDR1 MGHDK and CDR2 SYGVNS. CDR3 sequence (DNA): TGTGCCAGCAGTGAAGACGGGGACAAATCCTACGAGCAGTACTTC. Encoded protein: CASSEDGDKSYEQYF.

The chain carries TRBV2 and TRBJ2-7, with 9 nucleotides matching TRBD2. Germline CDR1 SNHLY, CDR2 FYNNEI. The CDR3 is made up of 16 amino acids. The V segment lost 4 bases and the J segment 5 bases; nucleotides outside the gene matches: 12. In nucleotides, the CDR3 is TGTGCCAGCAGTGGTGTGGCGGGAGGGCCCCGGAACGAGCAGTACTTC. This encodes CASSGVAGGPRNEQYF.

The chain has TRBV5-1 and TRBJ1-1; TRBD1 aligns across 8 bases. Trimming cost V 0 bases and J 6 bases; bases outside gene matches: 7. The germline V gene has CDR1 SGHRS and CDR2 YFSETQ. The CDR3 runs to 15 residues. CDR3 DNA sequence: TGCGCCAGCAGCTTGGCAGGGGGCGGCTCCCCTGAAGCTTTCTTT. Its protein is CASSLAGGGSPEAFF.

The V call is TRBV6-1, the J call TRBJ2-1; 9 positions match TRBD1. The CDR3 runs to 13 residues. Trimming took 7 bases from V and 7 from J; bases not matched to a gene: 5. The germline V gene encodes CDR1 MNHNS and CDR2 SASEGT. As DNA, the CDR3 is TGTGCCAGCAAACAGGGGGCCGTAAATGAGCAGTTCTTC. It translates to CASKQGAVNEQFF.

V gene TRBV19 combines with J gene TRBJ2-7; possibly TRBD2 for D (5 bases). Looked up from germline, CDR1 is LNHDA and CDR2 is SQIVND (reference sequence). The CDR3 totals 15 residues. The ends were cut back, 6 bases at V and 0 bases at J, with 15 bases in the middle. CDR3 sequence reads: CASSNGGDYSYEQYF. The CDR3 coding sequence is TGTGCCAGTAGCAATGGTGGCGACTACTCCTACGAGCAGTACTTC.

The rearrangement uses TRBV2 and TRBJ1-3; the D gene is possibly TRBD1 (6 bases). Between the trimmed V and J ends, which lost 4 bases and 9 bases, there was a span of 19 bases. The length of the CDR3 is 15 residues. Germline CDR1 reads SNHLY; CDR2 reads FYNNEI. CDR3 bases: TGTGCCAGCAGTGGGCAGGGGACCAGGACCGCCACCATATATTTT. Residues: CASSGQGTRTATIYF.

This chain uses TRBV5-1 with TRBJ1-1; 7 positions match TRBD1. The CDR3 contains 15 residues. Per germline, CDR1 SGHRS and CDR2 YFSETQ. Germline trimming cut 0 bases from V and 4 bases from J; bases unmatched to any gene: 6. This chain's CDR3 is CASSLVGTELTEAFF. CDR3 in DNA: TGCGCCAGCAGCTTGGTTGGGACAGAACTCACTGAAGCTTTCTTT.

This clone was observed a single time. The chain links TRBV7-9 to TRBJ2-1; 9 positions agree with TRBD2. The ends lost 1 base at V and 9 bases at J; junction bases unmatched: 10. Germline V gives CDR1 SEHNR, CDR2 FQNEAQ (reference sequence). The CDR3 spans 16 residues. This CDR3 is CASSLGGLAPLTEQFF. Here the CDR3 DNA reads TGTGCCAGCAGCTTAGGGGGACTAGCTCCTCTGACTGAGCAGTTCTTC.

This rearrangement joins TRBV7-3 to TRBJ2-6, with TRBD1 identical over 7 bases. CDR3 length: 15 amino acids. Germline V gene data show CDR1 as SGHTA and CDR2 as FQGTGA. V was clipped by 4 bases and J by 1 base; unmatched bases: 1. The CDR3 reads CASSSTGSGANVLTF. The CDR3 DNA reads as TGTGCCAGCAGCTCGACAGGGTCTGGGGCCAACGTCCTGACTTTC.

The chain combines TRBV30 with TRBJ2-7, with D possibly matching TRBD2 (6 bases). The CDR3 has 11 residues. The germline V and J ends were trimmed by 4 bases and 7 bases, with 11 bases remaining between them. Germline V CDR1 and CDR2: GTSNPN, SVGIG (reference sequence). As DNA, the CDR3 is TGTGCCTGGAACCGAGGGAGGGAGCAGTACTTC. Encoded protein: CAWNRGREQYF. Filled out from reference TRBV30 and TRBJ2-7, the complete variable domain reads SQTIHQWPATLVQPVGSPLSLECTVEGTSNPNLYWYRQAAGRGLQLLFYSVGIGQISSEVPQNLSASRPQDRQFILSSKKLLLSDSGFYLCAWNRGREQYFGPGTRLTVT.

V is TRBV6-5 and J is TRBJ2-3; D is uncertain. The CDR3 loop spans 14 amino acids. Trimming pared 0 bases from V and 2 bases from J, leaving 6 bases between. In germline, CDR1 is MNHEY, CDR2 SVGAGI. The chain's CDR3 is CASSYSSSTDTQYF. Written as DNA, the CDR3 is TGTGCCAGCAGTTACTCCTCGTCCACAGATACGCAGTATTTT.

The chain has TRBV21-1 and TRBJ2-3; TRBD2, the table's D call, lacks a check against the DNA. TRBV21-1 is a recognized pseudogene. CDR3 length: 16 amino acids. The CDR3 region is CASIKLAHTHTDTQYF. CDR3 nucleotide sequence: TGTGCCAGCATAAAACTAGCGCACACACACACAGATACGCAGTATTTT.

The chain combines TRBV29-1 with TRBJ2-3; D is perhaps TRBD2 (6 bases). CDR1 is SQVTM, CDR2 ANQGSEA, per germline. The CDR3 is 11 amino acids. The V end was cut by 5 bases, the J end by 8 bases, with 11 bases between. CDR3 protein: CSVRLEGTQYF. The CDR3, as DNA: TGCAGCGTTCGGCTGGAGGGTACGCAGTATTTT.